The 5 T cell receptor beta chains below were found in one sample sequenced in a study of spatial heterogeneity in lung cancer. The time point denotes: blood at routine non-recurrence follow-up after resection. Unsorted tumor, nontumor lung tissue or cryopreserved PBMC supplied the whole RNA. MiXCR, run by TCRdb on the 5' RACE reads, gives a single entry per CDR3 protein. The sample lists around 110,000 distinct CDR3 sequences; 12% were seen once. This material consisted of PBMCs, taken at follow-up. Source of these receptors: a male donor with early-stage non-small cell lung cancer.

As to this clonotype: A junction boundary mismatches the germline segment, possibly from a read error. The V and J genes are TRBV20-1 and TRBJ2-4; 7 nucleotides agree with TRBD2. The CDR3 is made up of 15 amino acids. The germline V gene has CDR1 DFQATT and CDR2 SNEGSKA (reference sequence). The CDR3 coding sequence is TGCAGTGCCAGAGTGGGAGGGACGGACGAAAACATTCAGTACTTC. It codes for CSARVGGTDENIQYF.

This clonotype was detected many times. The chain is built from TRBV5-1 and TRBJ2-7, with 8 bases that match TRBD1. V lost 3 bases to trimming and J lost 5 bases; unmatched junction nucleotides: 10. CDR1 is SGHRS, CDR2 YFSETQ, per germline. The CDR3 loop spans 15 amino acids. Here the CDR3 reads CASSSTGTGYNEQYF. CDR3 coding DNA: TGCGCCAGCAGCTCAACCGGGACAGGTTATAACGAGCAGTACTTC.

The table lists this clonotype with a few counts. The CDR3 protein is CASSLTGVYTEAFF. For the CDR3, the DNA is TGTGCCAGCAGCTTAACAGGGGTTTACACTGAAGCTTTCTTT. The V call is TRBV11-3, the J call TRBJ1-1, with TRBD1 matching over 7 bases. Germline V gives CDR1 SGHNT, CDR2 YENEEA. CDR3 size: 14 residues. The V and J ends lost 2 bases and 3 bases, in that order; junction bases with no gene match: 3.

This clonotype has at least ten counts. The V gene is TRBV29-1, the J gene TRBJ1-3; D is unresolved. This CDR3 has 12 amino acids. The germline V gene encodes CDR1 SQVTM and CDR2 ANQGSEA. V dropped 0 bases and J dropped 4 bases, with 4 bases sitting between them. This CDR3 reads CSVEEGGNTIYF. CDR3 sequence (DNA): TGCAGCGTTGAAGAAGGGGGAAACACCATATATTTT.

V gene TRBV11-3 combines with J gene TRBJ2-4; D may be TRBD2 (6 bases). Germline V gene data show CDR1 as SGHNT and CDR2 as YENEEA. The CDR3 runs 15 residues. The V gene lost 0 bases and the J gene lost 8 bases, with 14 bases spanning the gap. The CDR3 sequence: CASSLDPIPGDIQYF. The CDR3 DNA follows: TGTGCCAGCAGCTTAGACCCGATACCGGGGGACATTCAGTACTTC.